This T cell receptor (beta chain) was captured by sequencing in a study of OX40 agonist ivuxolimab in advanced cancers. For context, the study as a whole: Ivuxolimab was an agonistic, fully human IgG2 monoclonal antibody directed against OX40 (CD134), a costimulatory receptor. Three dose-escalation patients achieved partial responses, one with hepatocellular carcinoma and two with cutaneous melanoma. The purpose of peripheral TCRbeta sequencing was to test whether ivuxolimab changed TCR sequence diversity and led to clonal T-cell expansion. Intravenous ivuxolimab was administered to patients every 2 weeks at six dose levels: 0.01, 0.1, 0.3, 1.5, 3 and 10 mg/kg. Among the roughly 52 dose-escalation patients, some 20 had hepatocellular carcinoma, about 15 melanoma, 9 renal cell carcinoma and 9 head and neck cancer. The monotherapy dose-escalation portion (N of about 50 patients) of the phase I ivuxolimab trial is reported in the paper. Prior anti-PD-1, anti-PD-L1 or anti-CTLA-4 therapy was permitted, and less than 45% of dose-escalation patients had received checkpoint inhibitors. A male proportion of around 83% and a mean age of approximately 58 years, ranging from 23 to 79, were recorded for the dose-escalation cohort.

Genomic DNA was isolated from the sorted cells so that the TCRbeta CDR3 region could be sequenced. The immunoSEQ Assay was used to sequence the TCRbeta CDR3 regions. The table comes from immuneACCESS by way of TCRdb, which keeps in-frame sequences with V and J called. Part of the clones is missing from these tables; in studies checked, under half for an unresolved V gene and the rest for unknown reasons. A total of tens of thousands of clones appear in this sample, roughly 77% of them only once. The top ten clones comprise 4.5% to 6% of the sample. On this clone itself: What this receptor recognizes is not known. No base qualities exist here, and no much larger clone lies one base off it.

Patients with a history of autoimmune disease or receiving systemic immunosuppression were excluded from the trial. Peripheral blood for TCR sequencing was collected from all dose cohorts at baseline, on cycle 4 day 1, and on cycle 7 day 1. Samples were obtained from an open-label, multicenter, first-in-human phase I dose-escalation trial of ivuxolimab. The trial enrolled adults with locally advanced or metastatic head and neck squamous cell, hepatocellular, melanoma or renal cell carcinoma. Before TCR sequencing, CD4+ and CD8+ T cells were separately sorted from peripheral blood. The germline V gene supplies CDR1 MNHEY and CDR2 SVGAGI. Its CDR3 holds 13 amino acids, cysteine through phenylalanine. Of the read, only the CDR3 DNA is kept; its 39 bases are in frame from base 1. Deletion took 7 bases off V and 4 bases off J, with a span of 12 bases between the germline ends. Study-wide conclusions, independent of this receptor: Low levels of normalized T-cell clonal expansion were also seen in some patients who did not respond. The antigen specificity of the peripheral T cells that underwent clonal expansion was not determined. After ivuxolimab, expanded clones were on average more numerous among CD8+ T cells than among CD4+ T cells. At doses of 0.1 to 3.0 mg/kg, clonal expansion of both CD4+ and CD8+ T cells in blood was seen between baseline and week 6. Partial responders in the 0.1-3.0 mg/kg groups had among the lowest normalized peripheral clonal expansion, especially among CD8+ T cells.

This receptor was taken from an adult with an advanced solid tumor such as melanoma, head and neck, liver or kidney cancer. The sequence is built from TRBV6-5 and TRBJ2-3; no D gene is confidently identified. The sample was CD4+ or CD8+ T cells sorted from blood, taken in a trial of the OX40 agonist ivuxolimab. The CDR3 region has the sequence CASTPDVSDTQYF. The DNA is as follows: TGTGCCAGCACCCCGGACGTTTCAGATACGCAGTATTTT.